This TCR beta chain was obtained from a study of blood T cell repertoires in COVID-19. Measured with immunoSEQ multiplex PCR; TCRdb has only the in-frame clones, and not every one. The sample carries about 150,000 clones, 83% recorded once. The CDR3 extends over 16 amino acids. V gave up 2 bases and J gave up 6 bases; unmatched junction bases: 10. The germline V gene has CDR1 MNHEY and CDR2 SVGEGT. Source material: peripheral blood. This sequence was found in a woman in her seventies who had recovered from COVID-19. This sequence joins TRBV6-2 or TRBV6-3 and TRBJ1-5; TRBD1 matches at 7 bases. This CDR3 is CASSYGPGAGGQPQHF. DNA of the CDR3: TGTGCCAGCAGTTACGGCCCGGGGGCAGGGGGTCAGCCCCAGCATTTT.